The next 25 T cell receptor beta chains were all read from a single sample in a study of blood T cell repertoires in COVID-19. Generated by immunoSEQ multiplex PCR, the TCRdb table keeps only in-frame clones and is missing some. The data contain about 98,000 clones, roughly 90% of them singletons. Sequences were obtained from peripheral blood. Every receptor here comes from a woman aged 45 to 65 with COVID-19, enrolled during active disease.

The sample holds a few counts of this clone. The chain links TRBV24-1 to TRBJ1-1; D gene uncertain. CDR1 and CDR2 from the germline V gene are KGHDR and SFDVKD. The V and J ends lost 4 bases and 5 bases respectively, with 7 bases between them. The CDR3 totals 12 residues. The CDR3 DNA follows: TGTGCCACCAGTGACCCGGGGACTGAAGCTTTCTTT. It is translated as CATSDPGTEAFF.

The chain recombines TRBV5-6 with TRBJ2-5, with D maybe TRBD1 (6 bases). The CDR3 is 14 amino acids. Trimming removed 3 bases at V and 4 bases at J, with 13 bases between. Germline CDR1 is SGHDT and CDR2 is YYEEEE. The CDR3 loop is CASSYPSGAETQYF. In DNA form, the CDR3 reads TGTGCCAGCAGCTACCCGTCAGGGGCAGAGACCCAGTACTTC.

The J gene is TRBJ1-6, the V gene TRBV30; 8 nucleotides align to TRBD1. The CDR3 runs to 17 residues. Losses at the gene ends were 1 base for V and 5 bases for J; bases not matched to a gene: 10. CDR1 and CDR2 (germline): GTSNPN, SVGIG (reference sequence). The CDR3 reads CAWSDPRTGWHNSPLHF. The CDR3 DNA is TGTGCCTGGAGTGACCCCAGGACAGGGTGGCATAATTCACCCCTCCACTTT.

This CDR3 reads CAWRLGGSGNTIYF. In DNA, the CDR3 is TGTGCCTGGAGGTTGGGAGGATCTGGAAACACCATATATTTT. The chain joins TRBV30 to TRBJ1-3, with D unclear. The germline gives CDR1 GTSNPN, CDR2 SVGIG (reference sequence). The V and J ends lost 3 bases and 1 base respectively, with 10 bases between them. The CDR3 contains 14 residues.

The gene calls are TRBV29-1 and TRBJ1-5; no clear D. The CDR3 length is 13 residues. CDR1 and CDR2 (germline): SQVTM, ANQGSEA. Trimming cost V 0 bases and J 11 bases, with 14 bases left between them. CDR3 sequence: CSVEDPGASAQHF. DNA of the CDR3: TGCAGCGTTGAAGATCCCGGAGCTTCGGCCCAGCATTTT.

The chain combines TRBV29-1 with TRBJ2-7; 9 positions match TRBD1. The CDR3 sequence is 13 residues long. The germline V gene has CDR1 SQVTM and CDR2 ANQGSEA. The J segment lost 3 bases and the V segment lost 5 bases, leaving 5 bases of the junction unmatched. The CDR3 nucleotides read TGCAGCGTTACCGGGACAGGGCTCTACGAGCAGTACTTC. The encoded protein is CSVTGTGLYEQYF.

This chain uses TRBV7-8 with TRBJ2-1; 11 bases align to TRBD2. The CDR3 extends over 18 amino acids. The V segment lost 0 bases and the J segment 10 bases; nucleotides outside the gene matches: 14. Per the germline V gene, CDR1 is SGHVS and CDR2 is FQNEAQ. The CDR3 region has the DNA TGTGCCAGCAGCTTAGCGAGGGCTAGCGGGGGGCCTGATTTGGAGCAGTTCTTC. The encoded protein is CASSLARASGGPDLEQFF.

The gene calls are TRBV2 and TRBJ1-4; the match to TRBD1 covers 8 bases. Germline V gene sequence: CDR1 SNHLY, CDR2 FYNNEI. The CDR3 has 19 amino acids. V lost 7 bases, J lost 0 bases, and 16 bases stayed unmatched. In DNA form, the CDR3 reads TGTGCCAGCACCACGGGGGGCAGGGGGCGCGGGTCAACTAATGAAAAACTGTTTTTT. This encodes CASTTGGRGRGSTNEKLFF.

The V call is TRBV2, the J call TRBJ2-1; 8 bases agree with TRBD2. Germline V gives CDR1 SNHLY, CDR2 FYNNEI. This CDR3 is 15 amino acids long. V lost 6 bases, J lost 2 bases, and 6 bases stayed unmatched. CDR3 DNA sequence: TGTGCCAGCAGCCCGGGACTAGGCGCCTACAATGAGCAGTTCTTC. This translates into CASSPGLGAYNEQFF.

V usage is TRBV27 and J usage is TRBJ2-2; no definite D call. Germline-derived CDR1 and CDR2 are MNHEY and SMNVEV (reference sequence). With 5 bases removed from V and 4 bases from J, the gap between germline ends came to 17 bases. The CDR3 sequence is 16 residues long. The CDR3 DNA follows: TGTGCCAGCAGTCCGTTGATCCAACGGGTCACCGGGGAGCTGTTTTTT. Protein sequence: CASSPLIQRVTGELFF.

The DNA for the CDR3 is TGCAGCGTTGGCAGGTCTTCTAACTATGGCTACACCTTC. Protein product: CSVGRSSNYGYTF. The rearrangement links TRBV29-1 to TRBJ1-2; D remains ambiguous. V was shortened by 4 bases and J by 0 bases, with 9 bases between the two germline ends. Germline-derived CDR1 and CDR2 are SQVTM and ANQGSEA. The CDR3 loop spans 13 amino acids.

CDR3 sequence reads: CASATWGGTEYEQFF. CDR3 DNA sequence: TGTGCCAGCGCGACGTGGGGGGGAACGGAATATGAGCAGTTCTTC. The chain links TRBV3-1 (or the pseudogene TRBV3-2) to TRBJ2-1; 7 bases line up with TRBD2. Germline V gene sequence: CDR1 LGHDT, CDR2 YNNKEL (reference sequence). V lost 8 bases to trimming and J lost 8 bases; unmatched junction nucleotides: 15. The CDR3 consists of 15 residues.

This sequence joins TRBV2 and TRBJ2-1; 11 bases match TRBD2. Germline assignment: CDR1 SNHLY and CDR2 FYNNEI. CDR3 length: 13 amino acids. J was trimmed by 9 bases and V by 9 bases; bases with no gene match: 7. The CDR3 sequence: CARTGLAAREQFF. The CDR3 DNA is TGTGCCAGGACGGGACTAGCGGCCCGTGAGCAGTTCTTC.

The chain recombines TRBV7-2 with TRBJ2-3; TRBD2 agrees at 11 bases. The CDR3 totals 16 residues. Germline V gene lookup returns CDR1 SGHTA and CDR2 FQGNSA. Trimming at V came to 1 base and at J to 7 bases, leaving 7 bases not matched to a gene. The DNA of the CDR3 is TGTGCCAGCAGCTTAGTAGGGACTAGCGGCTCCAATACGCAGTATTTT. Amino acid sequence: CASSLVGTSGSNTQYF.

The rearrangement joins TRBV19 to TRBJ1-2, with 9 bases identical to TRBD1. V lost 5 bases and J lost 3; bases outside the gene matches: 7. Per germline, CDR1 LNHDA and CDR2 SQIVND (reference sequence). CDR3 length: 15 residues. CDR3 sequence (DNA): TGTGCCAGTAGTCCTGCCGGGACAGGGTACTATGGCTACACCTTC. This codes for CASSPAGTGYYGYTF.

In DNA form, the CDR3 reads TGTGCCACCAGTGATTGGGGGGAAGGGGACACCATATATTTT. The encoded protein is CATSDWGEGDTIYF. The V gene is TRBV24-1, the J gene TRBJ1-3; D is possibly TRBD1 (5 bases). Germline-derived CDR1 and CDR2 are KGHDR and SFDVKD. Trimming removed 2 bases at V and 8 bases at J, with 12 bases between. The CDR3 sequence is 14 residues long.

The chain uses TRBV7-2 and TRBJ1-5; 9 bases align to TRBD1. The trim removed 5 bases at V and 5 bases at J, leaving 4 bases unmatched. Germline lookup yields CDR1 SGHTA and CDR2 FQGNSA. This CDR3 is built from 14 residues. CDR3 loop: CASSPDRGYQPQHF. In nucleotides, the CDR3 is TGTGCCAGCAGCCCGGACAGGGGCTATCAGCCCCAGCATTTT.

This clone was detected only once. This chain uses TRBV14 with TRBJ2-7, with 8 bases matching TRBD1. Germline trimming cut 1 base from V and 7 bases from J; bases unmatched to any gene: 9. The germline V gene encodes CDR1 SGHDN and CDR2 FVKESK. CDR3 length equals 15 residues. The CDR3 region is CASSQATGEYEEQYV. The CDR3 bases are TGTGCCAGCAGCCAAGCGACAGGGGAGTACGAGGAGCAGTACGTC.

The V and J genes are TRBV18 and TRBJ2-7; 10 nucleotides line up with TRBD1. J was trimmed by 0 bases and V by 3 bases; bases with no gene match: 2. In germline, CDR1 is KGHSH, CDR2 LQKENI. The CDR3 runs to 15 residues. The CDR3 DNA reads TGTGCCAGCTCACCCGACAGGGGGCCCTCCTACGAGCAGTACTTC. Its translation: CASSPDRGPSYEQYF.

The genes are TRBV3-1 (or the pseudogene TRBV3-2) and TRBJ2-3; TRBD2 aligns across 9 bases. This CDR3 comprises 16 residues. Germline V gives CDR1 LGHDT, CDR2 YNNKEL (reference sequence). The V and J ends lost 4 bases and 5 bases, in that order; junction bases with no gene match: 10. CDR3 DNA sequence: TGTGCCAGCAGCCGTCCTGGCGGGGGGGCAGGAGATACGCAGTATTTT. Translated: CASSRPGGGAGDTQYF.

The chain recombines TRBV10-3 with TRBJ1-4; D perhaps matches TRBD1 (5 bases). CDR3 size: 16 residues. V gave up 3 bases and J gave up 6 bases, with 17 bases separating them. The germline V gene has CDR1 ENHRY and CDR2 SYGVKD. The CDR3 bases are TGTGCCATCAGTGATCAGGGATCGGTCTCTCATGAAAAACTGTTTTTT. It translates to CAISDQGSVSHEKLFF.

V usage is TRBV10-3 and J usage is TRBJ1-6; 7 positions match TRBD1. CDR1 and CDR2 from the germline V gene are ENHRY and SYGVKD. The ends lost 6 bases at V and 7 bases at J; junction bases unmatched: 6. CDR3 size: 14 residues. CDR3 bases: TGTGCCATCAGACCGACAGGGAACAATTCACCCCTCCACTTT. Translation: CAIRPTGNNSPLHF.

The chain links TRBV6-5 to TRBJ2-7; 8 nucleotides agree with TRBD1. The CDR3 sequence is 13 residues long. V trimming: 5 bases; J trimming: 5 bases; junction bases outside the gene matches: 5. Germline loops: CDR1 MNHEY, CDR2 SVGAGI. The CDR3 region has the DNA TGTGCCAGCAGTCTCGACAGGGGTGACGAGCAGTACGTC. Amino acids: CASSLDRGDEQYV.

The J gene is TRBJ2-5, the V gene TRBV7-3; possibly TRBD1 for D (8 bases). Germline loops: CDR1 SGHTA, CDR2 FQGTGA. The CDR3 spans 14 residues. V lost 4 bases to trimming and J lost 5 bases, with 14 bases between them. CDR3 nucleotide sequence: TGTGCCAGCAGCTCAACAGGGGGAGGGGAGACCCAGTACTTC. It specifies CASSSTGGGETQYF.

CDR3 sequence (DNA): TGTGCCTGGAGTAGGACAGGGGCCTATGGCTACACCTTC. Its protein is CAWSRTGAYGYTF. This chain joins TRBV30 and TRBJ1-2, with 9 bases identical to TRBD1. Germline V gives CDR1 GTSNPN, CDR2 SVGIG (reference sequence). This CDR3 is built from 13 residues. With V trimmed by 2 bases and J by 4 bases, 2 bases remained unmatched.